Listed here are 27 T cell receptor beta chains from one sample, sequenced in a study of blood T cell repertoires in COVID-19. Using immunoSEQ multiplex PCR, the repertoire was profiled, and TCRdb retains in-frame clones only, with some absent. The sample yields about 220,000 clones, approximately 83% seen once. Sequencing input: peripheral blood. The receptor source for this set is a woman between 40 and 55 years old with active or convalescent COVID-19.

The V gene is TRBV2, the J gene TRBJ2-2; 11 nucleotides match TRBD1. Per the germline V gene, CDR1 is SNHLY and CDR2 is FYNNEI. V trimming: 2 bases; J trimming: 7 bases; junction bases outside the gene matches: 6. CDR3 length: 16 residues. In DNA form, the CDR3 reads TGTGCCAGCAGTGAAATAGGACAGGGGGCTAGCGGGGAGCTGTTTTTT. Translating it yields CASSEIGQGASGELFF.

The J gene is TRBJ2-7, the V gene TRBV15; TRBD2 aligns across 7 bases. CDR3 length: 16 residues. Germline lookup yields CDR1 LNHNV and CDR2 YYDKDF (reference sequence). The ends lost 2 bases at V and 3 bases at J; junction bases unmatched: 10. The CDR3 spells CATSRRDGLDIYEQYF. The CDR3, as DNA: TGTGCCACCAGCAGAAGGGACGGACTAGACATCTACGAGCAGTACTTC.

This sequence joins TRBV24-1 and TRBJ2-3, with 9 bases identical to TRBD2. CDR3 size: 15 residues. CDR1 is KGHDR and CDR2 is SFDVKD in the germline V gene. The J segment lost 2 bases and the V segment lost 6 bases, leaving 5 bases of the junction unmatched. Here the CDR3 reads CATSRRGGDTDTQYF. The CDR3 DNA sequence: TGTGCCACCAGTAGGCGGGGGGGCGACACAGATACGCAGTATTTT.

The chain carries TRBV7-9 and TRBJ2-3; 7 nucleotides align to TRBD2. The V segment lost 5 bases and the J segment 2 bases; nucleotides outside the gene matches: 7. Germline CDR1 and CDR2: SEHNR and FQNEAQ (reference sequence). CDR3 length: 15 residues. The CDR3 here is CASSTPGGYTDTQYF. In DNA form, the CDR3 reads TGTGCCAGCAGCACCCCCGGGGGGTACACAGATACGCAGTATTTT.

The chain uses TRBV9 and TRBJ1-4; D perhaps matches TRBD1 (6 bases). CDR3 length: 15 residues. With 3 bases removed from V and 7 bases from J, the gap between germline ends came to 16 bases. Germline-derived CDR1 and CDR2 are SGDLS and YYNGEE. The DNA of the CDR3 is TGTGCCAGCAGCGCGCGGGGGCAAGACGGTGAAAAACTGTTTTTT. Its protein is CASSARGQDGEKLFF.

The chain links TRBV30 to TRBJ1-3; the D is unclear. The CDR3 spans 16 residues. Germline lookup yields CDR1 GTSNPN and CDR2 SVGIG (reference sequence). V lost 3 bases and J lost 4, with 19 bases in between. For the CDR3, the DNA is TGTGCCTGGAGCTTAGGCCCGCCTTCTAGGGGAAACACCATATATTTT. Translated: CAWSLGPPSRGNTIYF.

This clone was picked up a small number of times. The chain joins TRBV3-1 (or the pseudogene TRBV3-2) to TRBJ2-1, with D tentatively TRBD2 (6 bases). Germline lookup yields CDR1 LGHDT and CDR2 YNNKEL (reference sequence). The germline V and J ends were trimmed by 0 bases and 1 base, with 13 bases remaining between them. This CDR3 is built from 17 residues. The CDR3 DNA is TGTGCCAGCAGCCAAGATCTTCGGGAGACTTCCTACAATGAGCAGTTCTTC. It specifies CASSQDLRETSYNEQFF.

The CDR3 loop reads CASSVELAGAYEQYF. In DNA, the CDR3 is TGTGCCAGCAGCGTAGAACTAGCGGGAGCCTACGAGCAGTACTTC. The chain has TRBV9 and TRBJ2-7, with 11 bases aligning to TRBD2. Germline V gene lookup returns CDR1 SGDLS and CDR2 YYNGEE. J was trimmed by 2 bases and V by 0 bases; bases with no gene match: 1. The CDR3 contains 15 residues. Full variable domain (missing parts from reference TRBV9 and TRBJ2-7): DSGVTQTPKHLITATGQRVTLRCSPRSGDLSVYWYQQSLDQGLQFLIQYYNGEERAKGNILERFSAQQFPDLHSELNLSSLELGDSALYFCASSVELAGAYEQYFGPGTRLTVT.

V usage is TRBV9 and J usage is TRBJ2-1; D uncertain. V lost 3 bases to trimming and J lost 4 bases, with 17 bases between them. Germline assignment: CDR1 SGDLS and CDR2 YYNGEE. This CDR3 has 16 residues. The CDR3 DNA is TGTGCCAGCAGCGGAACACCTTCGGTACAGTACAATGAGCAGTTCTTC. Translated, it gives CASSGTPSVQYNEQFF.

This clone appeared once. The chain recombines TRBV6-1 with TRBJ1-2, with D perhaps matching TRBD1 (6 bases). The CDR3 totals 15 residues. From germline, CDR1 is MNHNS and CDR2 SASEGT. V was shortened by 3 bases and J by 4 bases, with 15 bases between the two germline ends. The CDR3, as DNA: TGTGCCAGCAGTGATCTGTCCAACAGGGTCTATGGCTACACCTTC. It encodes CASSDLSNRVYGYTF.

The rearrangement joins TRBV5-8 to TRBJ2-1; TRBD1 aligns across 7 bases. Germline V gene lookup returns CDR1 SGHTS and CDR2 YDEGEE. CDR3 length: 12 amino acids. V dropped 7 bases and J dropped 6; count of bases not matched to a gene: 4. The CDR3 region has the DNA TGTGCCAGCCAAGACAGGGCCAATGAGCAGTTCTTC. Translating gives CASQDRANEQFF. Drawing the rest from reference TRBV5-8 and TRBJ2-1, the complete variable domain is EAGVTQSPTHLIKTRGQQATLRCSPISGHTSVYWYQQALGLGLQFLLWYDEGEERNRGNFPPRFSGRQFPNYSSELNVNALELEDSALYLCASQDRANEQFFGPGTRLTVL.

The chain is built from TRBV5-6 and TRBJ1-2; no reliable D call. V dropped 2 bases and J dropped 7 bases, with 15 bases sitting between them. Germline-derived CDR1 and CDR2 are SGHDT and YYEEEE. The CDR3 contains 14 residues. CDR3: CASSFESVRGGYTF. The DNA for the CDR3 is TGTGCCAGCAGCTTTGAGAGCGTTCGGGGTGGCTACACCTTC.

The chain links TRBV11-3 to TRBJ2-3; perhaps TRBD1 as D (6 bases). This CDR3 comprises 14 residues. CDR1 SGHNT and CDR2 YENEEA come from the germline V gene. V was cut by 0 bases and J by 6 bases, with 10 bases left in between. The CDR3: CASSLDRRGDTQYF. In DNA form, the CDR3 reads TGTGCCAGCAGCTTAGATCGAAGGGGGGATACGCAGTATTTT.

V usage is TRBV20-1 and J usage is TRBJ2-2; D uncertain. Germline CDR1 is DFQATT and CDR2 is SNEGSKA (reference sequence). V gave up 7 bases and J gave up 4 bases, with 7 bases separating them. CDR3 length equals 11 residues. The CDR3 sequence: CSVLITGELFF. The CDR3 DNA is TGCAGTGTTCTAATCACCGGGGAGCTGTTTTTT.

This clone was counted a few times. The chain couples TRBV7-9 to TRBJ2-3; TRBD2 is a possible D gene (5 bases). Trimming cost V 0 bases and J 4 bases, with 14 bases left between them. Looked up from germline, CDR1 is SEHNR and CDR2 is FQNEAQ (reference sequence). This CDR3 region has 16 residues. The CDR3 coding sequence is TGTGCCAGCAGCTTAGCGTTGGGAATTAGCGCAGATACGCAGTATTTT. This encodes CASSLALGISADTQYF.

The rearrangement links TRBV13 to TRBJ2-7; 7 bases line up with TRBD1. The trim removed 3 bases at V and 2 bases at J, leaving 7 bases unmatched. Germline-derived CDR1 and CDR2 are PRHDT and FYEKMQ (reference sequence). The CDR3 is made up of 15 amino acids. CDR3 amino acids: CASSFGQGVPYEQYF. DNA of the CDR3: TGTGCCAGCAGCTTTGGGCAGGGGGTCCCCTACGAGCAGTACTTC.

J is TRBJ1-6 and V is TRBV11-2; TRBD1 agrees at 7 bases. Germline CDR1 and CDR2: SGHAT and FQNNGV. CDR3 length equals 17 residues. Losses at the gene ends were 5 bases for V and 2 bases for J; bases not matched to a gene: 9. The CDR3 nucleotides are TGTGCCAGCAGCGCCTCGACAGGGTTCGCCTATAATTCACCCCTCCACTTT. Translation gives CASSASTGFAYNSPLHF.

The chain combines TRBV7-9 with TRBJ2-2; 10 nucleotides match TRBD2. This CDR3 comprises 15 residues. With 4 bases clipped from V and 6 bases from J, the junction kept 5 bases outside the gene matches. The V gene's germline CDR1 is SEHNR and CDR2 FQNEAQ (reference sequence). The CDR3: CASSSLAGVAGELFF. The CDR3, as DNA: TGTGCCAGCAGCTCTCTAGCGGGAGTCGCCGGGGAGCTGTTTTTT.

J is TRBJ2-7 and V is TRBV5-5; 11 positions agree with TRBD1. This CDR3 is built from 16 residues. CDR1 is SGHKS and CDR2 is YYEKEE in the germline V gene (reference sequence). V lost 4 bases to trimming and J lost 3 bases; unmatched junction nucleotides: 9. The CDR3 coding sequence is TGTGCCAGCAGCCAGGACAGGGGGCAAATTCTCTACGAGCAGTACTTC. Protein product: CASSQDRGQILYEQYF.

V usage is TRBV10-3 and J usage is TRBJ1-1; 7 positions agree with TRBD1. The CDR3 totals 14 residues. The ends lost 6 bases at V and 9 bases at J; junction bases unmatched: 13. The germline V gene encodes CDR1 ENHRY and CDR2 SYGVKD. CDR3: CAISEFADRPQAFF. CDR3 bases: TGTGCCATCAGCGAATTCGCGGACAGGCCACAAGCTTTCTTT.

CDR3 residues: CASSRGGSETQYF. The CDR3, as DNA: TGTGCCAGCAGTAGGGGAGGGTCCGAGACCCAGTACTTC. The chain joins TRBV7-9 to TRBJ2-5, with 7 bases matching TRBD2. In germline, CDR1 is SEHNR, CDR2 FQNEAQ (reference sequence). V trimming: 6 bases; J trimming: 5 bases; junction bases outside the gene matches: 6. The length of the CDR3 is 13 residues.

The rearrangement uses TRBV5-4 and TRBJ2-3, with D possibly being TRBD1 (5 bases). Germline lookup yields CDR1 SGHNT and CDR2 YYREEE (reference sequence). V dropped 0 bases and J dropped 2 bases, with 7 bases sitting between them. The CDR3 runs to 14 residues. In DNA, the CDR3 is TGTGCCAGCAGCTTGGTAGGGGCCACAGATACGCAGTATTTT. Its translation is CASSLVGATDTQYF.

In DNA, the CDR3 is TGCGCCAGCAGCCAAGAATCGTCTAGCGGGAGATCGAATGAGCAGTTCTTC. Protein: CASSQESSSGRSNEQFF. This chain joins TRBV4-1 and TRBJ2-1; 10 positions agree with TRBD2. V lost 0 bases and J lost 7; bases outside the gene matches: 9. The germline gives CDR1 MGHRA, CDR2 YSYEKL. The CDR3 totals 17 residues.

CDR3 region: CAISTEFGTYEQYF. The DNA of the CDR3 is TGTGCCATCAGTACTGAATTCGGGACCTACGAGCAGTACTTC. The V call is TRBV10-3, the J call TRBJ2-7, with D possibly matching TRBD2 (5 bases). The germline CDR1 and CDR2 sequences are ENHRY and SYGVKD. The CDR3 covers 14 residues. V was trimmed by 5 bases and J by 2 bases, leaving 13 bases between them.

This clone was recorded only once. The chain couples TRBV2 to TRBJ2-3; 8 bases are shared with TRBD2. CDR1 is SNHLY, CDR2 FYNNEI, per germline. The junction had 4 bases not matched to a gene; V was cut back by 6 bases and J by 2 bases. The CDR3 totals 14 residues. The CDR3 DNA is TGTGCCAGCAGGGTACTAGCGGACACAGATACGCAGTATTTT. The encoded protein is CASRVLADTDTQYF.

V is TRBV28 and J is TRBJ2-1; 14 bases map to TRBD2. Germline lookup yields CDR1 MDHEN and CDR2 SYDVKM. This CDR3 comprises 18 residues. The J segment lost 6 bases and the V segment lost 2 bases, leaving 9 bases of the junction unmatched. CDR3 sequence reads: CASSLTLGLAGGLNEQFF. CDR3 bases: TGTGCCAGCAGTTTAACTTTAGGACTAGCGGGGGGCCTCAATGAGCAGTTCTTC.

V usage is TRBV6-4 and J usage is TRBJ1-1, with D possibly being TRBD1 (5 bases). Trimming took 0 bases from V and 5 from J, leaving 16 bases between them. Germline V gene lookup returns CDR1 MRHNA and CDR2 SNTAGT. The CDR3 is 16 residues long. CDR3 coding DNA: TGTGCCAGCAGTGACTCAGCGGGGCCTGACAAAACTGAAGCTTTCTTT. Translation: CASSDSAGPDKTEAFF.